The 12 T cell receptor beta chains below were found in one sample sequenced in a study of spatial heterogeneity in lung cancer. The time point was: sample taken at primary tumor resection. General study findings and limits: Expanded alpha and beta TCR counts within tumors tracked tumor mutation counts.

One entry per CDR3 protein, called by TCRdb with MiXCR from the 5' RACE reads. Of 9,000 to 10,000 distinct CDR3 sequences listed, around 3% are singletons. These receptors have no identified antigens. Sequenced material: lung tumor tissue, taken at surgery. The origin of the receptors is a male donor with early-stage non-small cell lung cancer.

The sample holds many counts of this clonotype. The rearrangement links TRBV7-2 to TRBJ1-5; D remains ambiguous. The CDR3 is 13 amino acids. Trimming pared 5 bases from V and 4 bases from J, leaving 9 bases between. Germline V gene sequence: CDR1 SGHTA, CDR2 FQGNSA. This chain's CDR3 is CASSDLQNQPQHF. Written as DNA, the CDR3 is TGTGCCAGCAGCGATCTCCAGAATCAGCCCCAGCATTTT. The full variable domain, its missing parts supplied by reference TRBV7-2 and TRBJ1-5, is GAGVSQSPSNKVTEKGKDVELRCDPISGHTALYWYRQSLGQGLEFLIYFQGNSAPDKSGLPSDRFSAERTGGSVSTLTIQRTQQEDSAVYLCASSDLQNQPQHFGDGTRLSIL.

This clonotype was detected ten times or more. The chain combines TRBV18 with TRBJ1-5; D possibly corresponds to TRBD1 (5 bases). Germline CDR1 KGHSH, CDR2 LQKENI. The CDR3 is 15 amino acids. Between the trimmed V and J ends, which lost 8 bases and 2 bases, there was a span of 16 bases. CDR3 sequence: CASRKTGDRNQPQHF. CDR3 nucleotide sequence: TGTGCCAGCCGAAAGACGGGGGACCGCAATCAGCCCCAGCATTTT.

This clonotype was picked up many times. This chain joins TRBV4-3 and TRBJ1-1, with 8 bases fitting TRBD1. The germline V gene has CDR1 LGHNA and CDR2 YSLEER. The CDR3 consists of 14 residues. Unmatched junction bases numbered 2, after V lost 4 bases and J lost 1 base. The CDR3 reads CASSPDRANTEAFF. CDR3 DNA sequence: TGCGCCAGCAGCCCGGACAGGGCGAACACTGAAGCTTTCTTT.

V and J are TRBV28 and TRBJ1-5, with TRBD1 identical over 10 bases. V shed 4 bases, J shed 4 bases, and the junction held 4 bases outside the gene matches. CDR1 MDHEN and CDR2 SYDVKM come from the germline V gene. The CDR3 length is 15 residues. The CDR3 sequence is CASSWRTGGNQPQHF. CDR3 DNA: TGTGCCAGCAGTTGGAGGACAGGGGGTAATCAGCCCCAGCATTTT.

Many counts were recorded for this clonotype. This chain links TRBV20-1 with TRBJ2-5; 7 positions agree with TRBD2. CDR3 length: 15 residues. V gave up 0 bases and J gave up 6 bases; unmatched junction bases: 10. Per the germline V gene, CDR1 is DFQATT and CDR2 is SNEGSKA (reference sequence). The CDR3 loop is CSARDVTSSFQTQYF. The CDR3 nucleotides are TGCAGTGCTAGAGATGTGACTAGCAGTTTCCAGACCCAGTACTTC.

The sample holds many counts of this clonotype. The J gene is TRBJ2-5, the V gene TRBV19; no definite D call. V shed 5 bases and J shed 0 bases, with 19 bases lying between them. CDR1 and CDR2 (germline): LNHDA, SQIVND (reference sequence). The CDR3 runs to 17 residues. CDR3 residues: CASSRSLRRQYQETQYF. CDR3 bases: TGTGCCAGTAGTCGGTCCCTCAGGCGCCAGTACCAAGAGACCCAGTACTTC.

In its sample, this clonotype was seen many times. The V gene is TRBV10-3, the J gene TRBJ2-1, with unresolved D. Germline V gene lookup returns CDR1 ENHRY and CDR2 SYGVKD. The CDR3 has 11 residues. V was shortened by 4 bases and J by 6 bases, with 4 bases between the two germline ends. CDR3 sequence: CAISGLNEQFF. The CDR3 nucleotides are TGTGCCATCAGTGGCCTCAATGAGCAGTTCTTC.

This clonotype occurred many times. The chain combines TRBV5-1 with TRBJ1-2, with 8 bases fitting TRBD1. V was clipped by 4 bases and J by 7 bases; unmatched bases: 9. CDR3 length: 14 amino acids. Germline CDR1 and CDR2: SGHRS and YFSETQ. CDR3 sequence reads: CASSPGQGFGGYTF. CDR3 sequence (DNA): TGCGCCAGCAGCCCCGGACAGGGATTCGGTGGCTACACCTTC.

This clonotype was found a few times. The rearrangement uses TRBV7-9 and TRBJ2-5; possibly TRBD1 or TRBD2 for D (5 bases each). The CDR3 contains 15 residues. The ends were cut back, 3 bases at V and 5 bases at J, with 16 bases in the middle. Per the germline V gene, CDR1 is SEHNR and CDR2 is FQNEAQ (reference sequence). CDR3: CASSFRGPKTETQYF. The CDR3 DNA follows: TGTGCCAGCAGCTTTCGGGGCCCCAAGACGGAGACCCAGTACTTC.

This clonotype came up many times. The V and J genes are TRBV7-9 and TRBJ1-2, with a weak D call TRBD1 (6 bases). CDR1 is SEHNR, CDR2 FQNEAQ, per germline (reference sequence). V lost 1 base and J lost 4, with 16 bases in between. The CDR3 contains 16 residues. In DNA form, the CDR3 reads TGTGCCAGCAGCTTAGAAGGGGGAGGGGCGTCCTATGGCTACACCTTC. Translating it yields CASSLEGGGASYGYTF.

This clonotype was observed at least ten times. J is TRBJ1-2 and V is TRBV6-5, with TRBD1 as a possible D gene (5 bases). The CDR3 is 17 residues long. Germline V lookup: CDR1 MNHEY, CDR2 SVGAGI. Trimming pared 7 bases from V and 2 bases from J, leaving 23 bases between. CDR3 sequence reads: CASTRRDWGRRNYGYTF. The CDR3 DNA reads as TGTGCCAGCACCCGACGCGATTGGGGCCGTCGAAACTATGGCTACACCTTC.

Many counts were recorded for this clonotype. The chain employs TRBV4-2 and TRBJ2-1; TRBD2 matches 14 bases. This CDR3 spans 18 amino acids. The ends lost 2 bases at V and 4 bases at J; junction bases unmatched: 7. Germline V lookup: CDR1 LGHNA, CDR2 YNFKEQ. CDR3 DNA: TGTGCCAGCAGCCAACCGGGACTAGCGGGGGCCTCTTACAATGAGCAGTTCTTC. It specifies CASSQPGLAGASYNEQFF.